This is a list of T cell receptor beta chains from one sample in a study of OX40 agonist ivuxolimab in advanced cancers. Data came from immunoSEQ multiplex PCR; TCRdb stores just in-frame clones and leaves some out. The sample lists tens of thousands of clones; roughly 87% were seen once. Sequences were derived from CD4+ or CD8+ T cells sorted from blood, sampled in a trial of the OX40 agonist ivuxolimab. All receptors come from an adult with an advanced solid tumor such as melanoma, head and neck, liver or kidney cancer. Both conserved end residues are part of each CDR3. D genes are given only for firm matches. Expanded clones get a size class; other rows say once, few or many, or leave the size out.

v_call	clone_size	j_call	d_call	cdr3_nt	cdr3_aa
TRBV10-3	NA	TRBJ2-1	TRBD2	TGTGCCATCAGTGAGTCGGGACTAGCGGGGGGGAATGAGCAGTTCTTC	CAISESGLAGGNEQFF
TRBV4-3	few	TRBJ2-7	NA	TGCGCCAGCAGCGCGTACGCATCCACCTACGAGCAGTACTTC	CASSAYASTYEQYF
TRBV4-1	NA	TRBJ1-3	NA	TGCGCCAGCAGCCATGGGTTAAGGGCGAGTGGCCCCGGAAACACCATATATTTT	CASSHGLRASGPGNTIYF
TRBV11-3	NA	TRBJ1-5	TRBD1	TGTGCCAGCAGACTACAGGGGCTCAATCAGCCCCAGCATTTT	CASRLQGLNQPQHF
TRBV5-6	once	TRBJ1-2	NA	TGTGCCAGCAAACGGGCCGGGGATAACTATGGCTACACCTTC	CASKRAGDNYGYTF
TRBV30	NA	TRBJ2-1	TRBD1	TGTGCCTGGGTGGTTAGGGACAGCCTATACAATGAGCAGTTCTTC	CAWVVRDSLYNEQFF
TRBV28	NA	TRBJ2-7	TRBD2	TGTGCCAGCAGTTTCGGAGCGGGAGTTGACCCTTACGAGCAGTACTTC	CASSFGAGVDPYEQYF
TRBV9	once	TRBJ2-7	TRBD2	TGTGCCAGCAGCGTAGGTTTACTAGCGGAAGTAGGGAACGAGCAGTACTTC	CASSVGLLAEVGNEQYF
TRBV5-6	NA	TRBJ1-6	NA	TGTGCCAGCAGCTTCCGGGGCCTTAATTCACCCCTCCACTTT	CASSFRGLNSPLHF
TRBV27	NA	TRBJ2-3	NA	TGTGCCAGCAGCCTCACTAGCTCTTTCGGCACAGATACGCAGTATTTT	CASSLTSSFGTDTQYF
TRBV5-5	NA	TRBJ2-7	NA	TGTGCCAGCAGCCGTGGCGGCGAGAAGTACTTC	CASSRGGEKYF
TRBV6-1	NA	TRBJ1-1	NA	TGTGCCAGCAGTACCGTGACAGTCGGGGAAACTGAAGCTTTCTTT	CASSTVTVGETEAFF
TRBV2	NA	TRBJ1-1	TRBD1	TGTGCCAGCAGTGAAGAGGGGGCGGTAATATCTGAAGCTTTCTTT	CASSEEGAVISEAFF
TRBV5-1	NA	TRBJ2-3	NA	TGCGCCAGCAGCTTAGGGACCAACACAGATACGCAGTATTTT	CASSLGTNTDTQYF
TRBV19	medium-sized	TRBJ1-1	NA	TGTGCCAGTAGTTTTACCTTGAACACTGAAGCTTTCTTT	CASSFTLNTEAFF